These T cell receptor beta chains were read from a single sample in a study of Graves' ophthalmopathy and Graves' hyperthyroidism. TCRdb analysed the multiplex PCR reads with MiXCR anew, one entry per CDR3 protein. This table holds hundreds of thousands of distinct CDR3 sequences, about 41% found once. The sample taken for sequencing was peripheral blood. The receptors derive from an adult man with Graves' ophthalmopathy. The CDR3 runs from the conserved cysteine through the conserved F or W. A D gene is named only where the DNA matches it firmly. Clone size, where shown, is once, few, many, or a class for clones that have expanded.

J gene: TRBJ1-1; V gene: TRBV10-3; clone size: many; D gene: -; CDR3 length: 11; CDR3 protein: CAIQVNTEAFF; CDR3 DNA: TGTGCCATTCAGGTGAACACTGAAGCTTTCTTT
J gene: TRBJ1-4; V gene: TRBV12-3/TRBV12-4; clone size: once; D gene: -; CDR3 length: 14; CDR3 protein: CASSLGQDVSKLFF; CDR3 DNA: TGTGCCAGCAGTTTGGGGCAAGATGTTTCAAAACTGTTTTTT
J gene: TRBJ2-3; V gene: TRBV7-2; clone size: few; D gene: -; CDR3 length: 13; CDR3 protein: CASSPPGRDTQYF; CDR3 DNA: TGTGCCAGCAGCCCCCCAGGGAGGGATACGCAGTATTTT
J gene: TRBJ1-1; V gene: TRBV19; clone size: -; D gene: -; CDR3 length: 11; CDR3 protein: CASSPRPGAFF; CDR3 DNA: TGTGCCAGTAGTCCCCGACCGGGAGCTTTCTTT
J gene: TRBJ1-4; V gene: TRBV14; clone size: -; D gene: TRBD1; CDR3 length: 14; CDR3 protein: CASSGGTGQEKLFF; CDR3 DNA: TGTGCCAGCAGTGGCGGGACAGGGCAAGAAAAACTGTTTTTT
J gene: TRBJ1-1; V gene: TRBV4-1; clone size: -; D gene: -; CDR3 length: 18; CDR3 protein: CASSQDFGLWTVNTEAFF; CDR3 DNA: TGCGCCAGCAGCCAAGATTTTGGGTTATGGACGGTGAACACTGAAGCTTTCTTT
J gene: TRBJ1-2; V gene: TRBV11-1; clone size: -; D gene: TRBD1; CDR3 length: 16; CDR3 protein: CASSFDPDGTGERYTF; CDR3 DNA: TGTGCCAGCAGCTTCGATCCTGACGGGACAGGGGAGCGCTACACCTTC
J gene: TRBJ2-7; V gene: TRBV9; clone size: -; D gene: TRBD1; CDR3 length: 14; CDR3 protein: CASSGSGTGREQYF; CDR3 DNA: TGTGCCAGCAGCGGTTCCGGGACAGGGCGTGAGCAGTACTTC
J gene: TRBJ1-5; V gene: TRBV10-3; clone size: -; D gene: -; CDR3 length: 12; CDR3 protein: CAISGTDQPQHF; CDR3 DNA: TGTGCCATCTCCGGTACCGATCAGCCCCAGCATTTT
J gene: TRBJ1-4; V gene: TRBV7-6; clone size: -; D gene: -; CDR3 length: 14; CDR3 protein: CASSLLSGDEKLFF; CDR3 DNA: TGTGCCAGCAGCTTACTAAGCGGGGATGAAAAACTGTTTTTT
J gene: TRBJ2-3; V gene: TRBV25-1; clone size: once; D gene: TRBD2; CDR3 length: 18; CDR3 protein: CASSGPGLAGADTDTQYF; CDR3 DNA: TGTGCCAGCAGCGGACCGGGACTAGCGGGGGCCGACACAGATACGCAGTATTTT
J gene: TRBJ2-7; V gene: TRBV2; clone size: -; D gene: -; CDR3 length: 13; CDR3 protein: CASSFARTDEQYF; CDR3 DNA: TGTGCCAGCAGCTTTGCCAGGACCGACGAGCAGTACTTC
J gene: TRBJ1-5; V gene: TRBV24-1; clone size: many; D gene: -; CDR3 length: 12; CDR3 protein: CATSDTTQPQHF; CDR3 DNA: TGTGCCACCAGTGATACCACTCAGCCCCAGCATTTT
J gene: TRBJ1-3; V gene: TRBV4-1; clone size: many; D gene: -; CDR3 length: 16; CDR3 protein: CASSQGRGVKGNTIYF; CDR3 DNA: TGCGCCAGCAGCCAAGGAAGGGGAGTGAAAGGAAACACCATATATTTT
J gene: TRBJ2-3; V gene: TRBV7-3; clone size: -; D gene: -; CDR3 length: 14; CDR3 protein: CASSPGRSADTQYF; CDR3 DNA: TGTGCCAGCAGCCCGGGCAGGAGTGCAGATACGCAGTATTTT
J gene: TRBJ1-3; V gene: TRBV9; clone size: few; D gene: TRBD1; CDR3 length: 16; CDR3 protein: CASSVSGGGEINTIYF; CDR3 DNA: TGTGCCAGCAGCGTATCAGGGGGCGGAGAAATAAACACCATATATTTT
J gene: TRBJ1-6; V gene: TRBV10-3; clone size: many; D gene: -; CDR3 length: 15; CDR3 protein: CAISDRAGLDSPLHF; CDR3 DNA: TGTGCCATCAGTGATCGGGCAGGGTTGGATTCACCCCTCCACTTT
J gene: TRBJ2-5; V gene: TRBV29-1; clone size: many; D gene: -; CDR3 length: 15; CDR3 protein: CSVTPSTGPQETQYF; CDR3 DNA: TGCAGCGTTACGCCTTCGACAGGCCCACAAGAGACCCAGTACTTC
J gene: TRBJ1-1; V gene: TRBV7-8; clone size: many; D gene: -; CDR3 length: 16; CDR3 protein: CASSSQGHAINTEAFF; CDR3 DNA: TGTGCCAGCAGCTCCCAGGGGCACGCTATAAACACTGAAGCTTTCTTT
J gene: TRBJ2-7; V gene: TRBV6-5; clone size: many; D gene: -; CDR3 length: 13; CDR3 protein: CASSYSSDYEQYF; CDR3 DNA: TGTGCCAGCAGTTACTCGTCGGACTACGAGCAGTACTTC
J gene: TRBJ2-7; V gene: TRBV20-1; clone size: few; D gene: -; CDR3 length: 16; CDR3 protein: CSARDGTRGEVYEQYF; CDR3 DNA: TGCAGTGCTAGAGATGGTACCAGGGGAGAAGTTTACGAGCAGTACTTC
J gene: TRBJ1-2; V gene: TRBV27; clone size: few; D gene: -; CDR3 length: 12; CDR3 protein: CASSPPLGGYTF; CDR3 DNA: TGTGCCAGCAGTCCACCTTTGGGGGGCTACACCTTC